The 8 T cell receptor beta chains reported below all come from one sample, sequenced in a study of cytomegalovirus exposure and HLA in healthy donors. Primers: 60 Vbeta forward and 13 Jbeta reverse. Data came from immunoSEQ multiplex PCR; TCRdb stores just in-frame clones and leaves some out. The table lists around 190,000 clones, about three quarters of them singletons. The source material was PBMCs. Every receptor here comes from a woman in her 40s in good health and CMV-seronegative.

V usage is TRBV7-3 and J usage is TRBJ2-2; 7 nucleotides align to TRBD2. Germline-derived CDR1 and CDR2 are SGHTA and FQGTGA. CDR3 size: 15 residues. The V gene end was trimmed by 5 bases and the J gene end by 1 base; junction bases not matched to a gene: 4. CDR3 bases: TGTGCCAGCAGCCTAGCGGCGTTGAACACCGGGGAGCTGTTTTTT. Translating it yields CASSLAALNTGELFF.

The CDR3: CAISDGGRAGDEQFF. The CDR3 DNA reads as TGTGCCATCAGCGACGGCGGGAGGGCCGGGGATGAGCAGTTCTTC. J is TRBJ2-1 and V is TRBV10-3; 9 positions match TRBD2. This CDR3 region has 15 residues. CDR1 and CDR2 from the germline V gene are ENHRY and SYGVKD. J gave up 8 bases and V 6 bases, and 11 bases lay outside the gene matches.

The chain joins TRBV11-3 to TRBJ1-4; D is unresolved. Germline V lookup: CDR1 SGHNT, CDR2 YENEEA. The ends were cut back, 0 bases at V and 11 bases at J, with 7 bases in the middle. CDR3 length equals 12 residues. This chain's CDR3 is CASSLDEEKLFF. The CDR3 nucleotides read TGTGCCAGCAGCTTAGATGAGGAGAAACTGTTTTTT.

This chain joins TRBV18 and TRBJ2-7; TRBD1 is a possible D gene (6 bases). The germline V and J ends were trimmed by 3 bases and 6 bases, with 15 bases remaining between them. Per the germline V gene, CDR1 is KGHSH and CDR2 is LQKENI. The CDR3 runs to 14 residues. The CDR3 protein is CASSPIKQGGEQYV. The CDR3 nucleotides read TGTGCCAGCTCACCGATCAAACAGGGCGGCGAGCAGTACGTC.

The chain employs TRBV7-9 and TRBJ2-7; 10 bases map to TRBD1. CDR1 and CDR2 from the germline V gene are SEHNR and FQNEAQ (reference sequence). V gave up 1 base and J gave up 7 bases; unmatched junction bases: 4. This CDR3 spans 14 amino acids. The CDR3 DNA reads TGTGCCAGCAGCTTAGGACAGGGGGCGACGGAGCAGTACTTC. Its protein is CASSLGQGATEQYF.

The V gene is TRBV19, the J gene TRBJ1-5; no firm D call. The germline V gene encodes CDR1 LNHDA and CDR2 SQIVND (reference sequence). Trimming took off 5 bases at V and 2 bases at J, with 13 bases between the two ends. The CDR3 has 15 amino acids. CDR3 residues: CASSVQVMGNQPQHF. CDR3 bases: TGTGCCAGTAGTGTTCAGGTGATGGGCAATCAGCCCCAGCATTTT.

The chain carries TRBV7-3 and TRBJ2-1; the match to TRBD1 covers 7 bases. The J segment lost 4 bases and the V segment lost 5 bases, leaving 5 bases of the junction unmatched. Germline V gene data show CDR1 as SGHTA and CDR2 as FQGTGA. The CDR3 consists of 14 residues. The CDR3 is CASSPGTDYNEQFF. CDR3 in DNA: TGTGCCAGCAGCCCAGGGACAGATTACAATGAGCAGTTCTTC.

The chain carries TRBV2 and TRBJ1-2, with TRBD1 identical over 7 bases. The CDR3 has 14 residues. Per the germline V gene, CDR1 is SNHLY and CDR2 is FYNNEI. The J segment lost 4 bases and the V segment lost 2 bases, leaving 4 bases of the junction unmatched. CDR3: CASSELGQIYGYTF. The CDR3, as DNA: TGTGCCAGCAGTGAACTGGGACAGATCTATGGCTACACCTTC.